This is a list of T cell receptor beta chains from one sample in a study of blood T cell repertoires in COVID-19. Clones were read by immunoSEQ multiplex PCR, and TCRdb kept only the in-frame ones, dropping some. The table includes roughly 250,000 clones, roughly 80% detected once. Sequenced material: peripheral blood. The source is a woman between 65 and 79 years old with acute or convalescent COVID-19. Both conserved end residues are part of each CDR3. A D gene is named only where the DNA matches it firmly. Clone size appears in some rows only: once, few, many, or a class for an expanded clone.

13	TRBV14	.	TRBJ1-6	.	CASSQDHRVTLHF	TGTGCCAGCAGCCAAGATCACAGGGTCACCCTCCACTTT
16	TRBV4-3	.	TRBJ1-1	.	CASSQSMVVANTEAFF	TGCGCCAGCAGCCAATCTATGGTAGTCGCTAACACTGAAGCTTTCTTT
15	TRBV6-1	.	TRBJ1-2	TRBD1	CASSEEYRGNYGYTF	TGTGCCAGCAGTGAAGAATACAGGGGAAACTATGGCTACACCTTC
15	TRBV5-3	.	TRBJ1-3	.	CARSFGGLAGNTIYF	TGTGCCAGAAGCTTCGGGGGATTAGCTGGAAACACCATATATTTT
18	TRBV9	.	TRBJ2-5	TRBD2	CASSVGSGGGAVGETQYF	TGTGCCAGCAGCGTAGGTTCCGGGGGAGGGGCAGTAGGTGAGACCCAGTACTTC
14	TRBV5-8	.	TRBJ1-2	TRBD1	CASSFPYRGDGYTF	TGTGCCAGCAGCTTCCCCTACAGGGGGGATGGCTACACCTTC
15	TRBV5-4	.	TRBJ1-1	.	CASSLGTDMNTEAFF	TGTGCCAGCAGCTTGGGGACAGACATGAACACTGAAGCTTTCTTT
14	TRBV3-1/TRBV3-2	.	TRBJ1-1	.	CASSQDFGMAEAFF	TGTGCCAGCAGCCAAGATTTCGGGATGGCTGAAGCTTTCTTT
14	TRBV3-1/TRBV3-2	.	TRBJ1-2	TRBD1	CASSQGQGASGYTF	TGTGCCAGCAGCCAAGGTCAGGGGGCGAGTGGCTACACCTTC
15	TRBV7-2	.	TRBJ1-5	TRBD1	CASSLATGDNQPQHF	TGTGCCAGCAGCTTAGCGACAGGGGATAATCAGCCCCAGCATTTT
14	TRBV7-6	.	TRBJ1-2	TRBD1	CASSPATGPGGYTF	TGTGCCAGCAGCCCCGCGACAGGGCCCGGTGGCTACACCTTC
15	TRBV7-2	.	TRBJ2-7	.	CASSVSGETSYEQYF	TGTGCCAGCAGCGTTAGCGGAGAAACCTCCTACGAGCAGTACTTC
15	TRBV19	.	TRBJ1-2	TRBD1	CASSTRQTGMGGYTF	TGTGCCAGTAGTACCCGACAGACAGGGATGGGAGGCTACACCTTC
14	TRBV10-3	.	TRBJ1-1	.	CAISASTRVTEAFF	TGTGCCATCAGTGCGTCCACCAGGGTCACTGAAGCTTTCTTT
13	TRBV4-3	few	TRBJ1-1	.	CASSKAGGSEAFF	TGCGCCAGCAGCAAGGCGGGGGGAAGTGAAGCTTTCTTT
16	TRBV4-2	.	TRBJ2-3	TRBD1	CASSLGQGAFADTQYF	TGTGCCAGCAGCCTAGGACAGGGGGCGTTTGCGGATACGCAGTATTTT
16	TRBV6-4	few	TRBJ1-1	.	CASSDSESGQNTEAFF	TGTGCCAGCAGTGACTCGGAATCGGGACAGAACACTGAAGCTTTCTTT
15	TRBV28	once	TRBJ1-6	TRBD1	CASSLLQGANSPLHF	TGTGCCAGCAGTTTATTGCAGGGGGCCAATTCACCCCTCCACTTT
15	TRBV19	once	TRBJ1-2	TRBD1	CASSTRDRSNYGYTF	TGTGCCAGTAGTACCCGGGACAGATCAAACTATGGCTACACCTTC
14	TRBV5-6	.	TRBJ2-7	.	CASSPVGGLREQYF	TGTGCCAGCAGCCCAGTGGGGGGGCTACGGGAGCAGTACTTC
17	TRBV4-2	.	TRBJ1-4	.	CASSQDWGGGANEKLFF	TGTGCCAGCAGCCAAGATTGGGGGGGCGGGGCTAATGAAAAACTGTTTTTT
15	TRBV28	.	TRBJ1-3	TRBD1	CASSLGTGWGNTIYF	TGTGCCAGCAGTCTCGGGACAGGGTGGGGAAACACCATATATTTT
15	TRBV6-6	few	TRBJ1-3	.	CASNPSRGTGNTIYF	TGTGCCAGCAACCCATCCCGGGGAACTGGAAACACCATATATTTT
15	TRBV19	.	TRBJ2-1	TRBD1	CASSLWTGSGNEQFF	TGTGCCAGTAGTTTGTGGACAGGGTCCGGCAATGAGCAGTTCTTC
14	TRBV9	.	TRBJ1-6	.	CASSRRQSNSPLHF	TGTGCCAGCAGCCGACGACAAAGCAATTCACCCCTCCACTTT
11	TRBV5-4	.	TRBJ2-5	.	CASSSQETQYF	TGTGCCAGCAGCTCACAAGAGACCCAGTACTTC
16	TRBV7-9	few	TRBJ1-4	.	CASSLPSGLRNEKLFF	TGTGCCAGCAGCTTACCCTCGGGACTTAGAAATGAAAAACTGTTTTTT
14	TRBV3-1/TRBV3-2	few	TRBJ1-3	.	CASGFSSSGNTIYF	TGTGCCAGCGGTTTTAGTAGTTCTGGAAACACCATATATTTT
15	TRBV7-6	.	TRBJ2-7	.	CASSLGAGLTYEQYF	TGTGCCAGCAGCTTAGGGGCGGGACTCACCTACGAGCAGTACTTC
16	TRBV11-2	.	TRBJ1-2	.	CASSPEVGALWDGYTF	TGTGCCAGCAGCCCAGAGGTAGGGGCCCTCTGGGATGGCTACACCTTC
14	TRBV10-3	.	TRBJ2-3	TRBD2	CAISDSGGRNTQYF	TGTGCCATCAGTGACAGCGGGGGGCGCAATACGCAGTATTTT
12	TRBV30	.	TRBJ1-2	.	CAWVLSNYGYTF	TGTGCCTGGGTCCTTTCCAACTATGGCTACACCTTC
15	TRBV4-1	.	TRBJ2-2	.	CASSQETGLTGELFF	TGCGCCAGCAGCCAAGAAACAGGGCTTACCGGGGAGCTGTTTTTT
15	TRBV7-8	.	TRBJ2-4	.	CASSFRPGRGNIQYF	TGTGCCAGCAGCTTCCGGCCGGGTCGGGGGAACATTCAGTACTTC
13	TRBV6-5	.	TRBJ2-7	.	CASSYHRNYEQYF	TGTGCCAGCAGTTATCACAGGAACTACGAGCAGTACTTC